This TCR beta chain was recovered during a study of regulatory T cells in long-lasting Graves disease. Arm-PCR of CDR3 regions and iRepertoire HTBI primers were used to build TCR beta libraries. TCRdb re-analysed the multiplex PCR reads in MiXCR, keeping a single row per CDR3 protein. The sample shows roughly 320,000 distinct CDR3 sequences, over 15% of them seen only once. CDR1 SQVTM and CDR2 ANQGSEA come from the germline V gene. The CDR3 length is 13 residues. V was clipped by 1 base and J by 9 bases; unmatched bases: 3. Time point specified: newly diagnosed GD, antithyroid drugs for less than 3 months. PBMC RNA served as the TCR library source. This sample also appeared in a second study, on T cells in Graves' hyperthyroidism and ophthalmopathy. That paper adds: Each patient was aged 18 to 65 and had newly diagnosed hyperthyroidism of under 2 months' duration.

This clonotype originated in a man in his forties with Graves disease. V is TRBV29-1 and J is TRBJ1-5; 10 bases map to TRBD1. Sample: peripheral blood mononuclear cells (PBMCs), taken at new diagnosis, from a patient treated with antithyroid drugs. The CDR3 DNA follows: TGCAGCGTTGAAGTAAGGACAGGGGGGCCCCAGCATTTT. This translates into CSVEVRTGGPQHF.